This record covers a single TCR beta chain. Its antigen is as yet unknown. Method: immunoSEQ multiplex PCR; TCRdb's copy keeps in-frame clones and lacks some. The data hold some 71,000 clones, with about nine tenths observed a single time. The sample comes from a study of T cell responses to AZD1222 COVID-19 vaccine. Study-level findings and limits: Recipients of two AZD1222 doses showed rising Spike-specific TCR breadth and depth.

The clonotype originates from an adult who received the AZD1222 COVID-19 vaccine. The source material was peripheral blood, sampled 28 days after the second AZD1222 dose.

CDR3 sequence reads: CASSVGVREGQAGELFF. For the CDR3, the DNA is TGTGCCAGCAGCGTAGGTGTGCGGGAGGGCCAGGCCGGGGAGCTGTTTTTT. The chain uses TRBV9 and TRBJ2-2; 9 bases match TRBD2. The CDR3 totals 17 residues. V trimming: 0 bases; J trimming: 6 bases; junction bases outside the gene matches: 9. Germline V gene sequence: CDR1 SGDLS, CDR2 YYNGEE.